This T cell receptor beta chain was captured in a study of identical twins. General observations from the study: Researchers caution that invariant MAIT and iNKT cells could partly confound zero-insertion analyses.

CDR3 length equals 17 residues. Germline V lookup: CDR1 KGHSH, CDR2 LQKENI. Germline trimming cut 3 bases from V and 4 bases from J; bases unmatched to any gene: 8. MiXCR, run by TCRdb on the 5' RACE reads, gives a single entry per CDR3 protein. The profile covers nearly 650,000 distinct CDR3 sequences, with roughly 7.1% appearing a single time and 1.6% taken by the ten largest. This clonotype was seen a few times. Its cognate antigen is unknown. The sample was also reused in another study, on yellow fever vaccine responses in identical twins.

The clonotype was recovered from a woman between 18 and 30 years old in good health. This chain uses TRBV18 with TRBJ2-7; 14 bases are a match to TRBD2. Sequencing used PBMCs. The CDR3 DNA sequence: TGTGCCAGCTCACCTAGAGGACTAGCGGGAGGTGGATACGAGCAGTACTTC. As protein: CASSPRGLAGGGYEQYF.